The next 5 T cell receptor beta chains were all read from a single sample in a study of T cells in Graves' hyperthyroidism and ophthalmopathy. RNA transcripts gave rise to amplified TCR beta CDR3 regions. A set of HTBI primers served as the primers for a first-round RT-PCR of the TCR CDR3. TCRdb processed the multiplex PCR reads anew with MiXCR; each CDR3 protein has one entry. The repertoire holds hundreds of thousands of distinct CDR3 sequences, with over 35% as singletons. Sequences were obtained from blood. The receptor set was obtained from a man aged 18 to 30 with Graves' hyperthyroidism.

At least ten counts were recorded for this clonotype. The V and J genes are TRBV9 and TRBJ1-2; TRBD1 might be the D (6 bases). Trimming took 3 bases from V and 4 from J, leaving 13 bases between them. Germline-derived CDR1 and CDR2 are SGDLS and YYNGEE. The CDR3 contains 14 residues. This CDR3 is CASSEGTPRYGYTF. The CDR3 DNA follows: TGTGCCAGCAGCGAGGGGACACCCCGCTATGGCTACACCTTC. Full variable domain (missing parts from reference TRBV9 and TRBJ1-2): DSGVTQTPKHLITATGQRVTLRCSPRSGDLSVYWYQQSLDQGLQFLIQYYNGEERAKGNILERFSAQQFPDLHSELNLSSLELGDSALYFCASSEGTPRYGYTFGSGTRLTVV.

In its sample, this clonotype was seen a few times. The chain combines TRBV5-4 with TRBJ2-5, with D possibly matching TRBD1 (5 bases). Germline CDR1 reads SGHNT; CDR2 reads YYREEE (reference sequence). The CDR3 has 13 residues. The V end was cut by 3 bases, the J end by 4 bases, with 10 bases between. In DNA form, the CDR3 reads TGTGCCAGCAGCTCAGGGATTCCAGAGACCCAGTACTTC. Residues: CASSSGIPETQYF.

This chain uses TRBV10-1 with TRBJ2-2; 10 nucleotides agree with TRBD1. Germline trimming cut 7 bases from V and 8 bases from J; bases unmatched to any gene: 10. In germline, CDR1 is WNHNN, CDR2 SYGVQD (reference sequence). CDR3 length: 15 amino acids. The CDR3 protein is CASTRDRGPTGELFF. As DNA, the CDR3 is TGCGCCAGCACCCGGGACAGGGGACCTACTGGGGAGCTGTTTTTT.

This clonotype occurred a few times. The V call is TRBV9, the J call TRBJ2-7, with 9 bases fitting TRBD2. CDR3 length: 15 residues. V shed 0 bases and J 1 base; nucleotides not matched to a gene: 2. Germline CDR1 reads SGDLS; CDR2 reads YYNGEE. This chain's CDR3 is CASSVEAGGSYEQYF. The CDR3 DNA is TGTGCCAGCAGCGTAGAAGCGGGGGGTTCCTACGAGCAGTACTTC. The variable domain in full, with the rest retrieved from reference TRBV9 and TRBJ2-7, is DSGVTQTPKHLITATGQRVTLRCSPRSGDLSVYWYQQSLDQGLQFLIQYYNGEERAKGNILERFSAQQFPDLHSELNLSSLELGDSALYFCASSVEAGGSYEQYFGPGTRLTVT.

CDR3 coding DNA: TGTGCCAGCAGTTTCGCCGGAGATAGCAATCAGCCCCAGCATTTT. This gives the protein CASSFAGDSNQPQHF. The chain couples TRBV12-3 or TRBV12-4 to TRBJ1-5, with D hard to call. The CDR3 length is 15 residues. Trimming removed 3 bases from V and 0 bases from J, with 9 bases in between.